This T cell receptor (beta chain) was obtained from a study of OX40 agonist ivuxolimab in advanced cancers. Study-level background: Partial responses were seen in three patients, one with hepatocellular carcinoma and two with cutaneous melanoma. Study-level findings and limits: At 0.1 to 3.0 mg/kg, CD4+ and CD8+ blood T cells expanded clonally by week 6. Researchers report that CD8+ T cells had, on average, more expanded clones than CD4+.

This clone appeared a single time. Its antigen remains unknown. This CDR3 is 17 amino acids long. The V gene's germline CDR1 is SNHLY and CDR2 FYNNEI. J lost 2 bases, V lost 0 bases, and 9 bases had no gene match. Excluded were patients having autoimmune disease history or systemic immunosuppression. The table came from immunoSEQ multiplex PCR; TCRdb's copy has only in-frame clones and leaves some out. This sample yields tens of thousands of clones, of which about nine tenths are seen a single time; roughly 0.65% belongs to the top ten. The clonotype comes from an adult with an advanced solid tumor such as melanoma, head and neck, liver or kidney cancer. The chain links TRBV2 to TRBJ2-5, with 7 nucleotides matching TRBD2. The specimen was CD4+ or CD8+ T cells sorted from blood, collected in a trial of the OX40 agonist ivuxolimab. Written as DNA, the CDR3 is TGTGCCAGCAGTGAAGCGCTGAAGGGAGGGTCGCAAGAGACCCAGTACTTC. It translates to CASSEALKGGSQETQYF.